This T cell receptor beta chain was sequenced in a study of Tregs in tolerant kidney transplant recipients. Germline CDR1 and CDR2: GTSNPN and SVGIG (reference sequence). The CDR3 extends over 15 amino acids. The J segment lost 4 bases and the V segment lost 3 bases, leaving 4 bases of the junction unmatched. Related graft donors supplied nonmyeloablative bone marrow transplants, and mixed chimerism was transient. Clones were sequenced by immunoSEQ multiplex PCR, and TCRdb holds only the in-frame ones, with some missing. The repertoire holds 90,000 or so clones, with 93% as singletons. This clone is a singleton in its sample.

V gene TRBV30 combines with J gene TRBJ2-3, with TRBD2 matching over 13 bases. The receptor was isolated from a human patient who received a combined kidney and bone marrow transplant. Some T cells here may be from the graft donor. The starting material was CD4+ T cells from blood (PBMCs), obtained 12 months after the transplant. The CDR3 sequence is CAWSGLAGEADTQYF. The CDR3 DNA follows: TGTGCCTGGAGCGGACTAGCGGGAGAAGCAGATACGCAGTATTTT.